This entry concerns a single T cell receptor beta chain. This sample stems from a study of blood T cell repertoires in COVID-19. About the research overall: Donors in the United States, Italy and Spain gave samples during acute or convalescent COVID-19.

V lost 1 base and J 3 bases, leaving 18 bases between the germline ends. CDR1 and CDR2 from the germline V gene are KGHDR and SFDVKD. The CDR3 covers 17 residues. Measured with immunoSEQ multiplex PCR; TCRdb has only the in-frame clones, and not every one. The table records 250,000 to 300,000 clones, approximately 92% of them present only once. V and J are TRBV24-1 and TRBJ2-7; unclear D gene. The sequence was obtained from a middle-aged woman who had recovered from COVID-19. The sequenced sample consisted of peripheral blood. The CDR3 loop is CATSDFSLAINLYEQYV. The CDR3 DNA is TGTGCCACCAGTGATTTTAGCCTGGCGATTAACCTCTACGAGCAGTACGTC.